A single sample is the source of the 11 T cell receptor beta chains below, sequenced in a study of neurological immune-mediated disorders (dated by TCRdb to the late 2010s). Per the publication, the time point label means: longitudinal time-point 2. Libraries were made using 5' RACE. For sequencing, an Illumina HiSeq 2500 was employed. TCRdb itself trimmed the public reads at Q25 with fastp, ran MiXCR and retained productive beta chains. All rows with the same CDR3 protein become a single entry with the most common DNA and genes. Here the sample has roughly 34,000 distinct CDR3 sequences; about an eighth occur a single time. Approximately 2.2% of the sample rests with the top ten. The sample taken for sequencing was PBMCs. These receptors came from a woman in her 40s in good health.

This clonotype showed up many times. CDR3 sequence (DNA): TGTGCCAGCAGCCGCGGACAGGGGGACAGCAATCAGCCCCAGCATTTT. This gives the protein CASSRGQGDSNQPQHF. The rearrangement joins TRBV7-2 to TRBJ1-5; TRBD1 aligns across 10 bases. V shed 5 bases, J shed 1 base, and the junction held 5 bases outside the gene matches. The CDR3 has 16 amino acids. Germline assignment: CDR1 SGHTA and CDR2 FQGNSA.

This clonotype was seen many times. The CDR3 DNA follows: TGTGCCAGCAGCACCGGGTTTCGAGGGTACAATGAGCAGTTCTTC. It encodes CASSTGFRGYNEQFF. The chain is built from TRBV13 and TRBJ2-1; D may be TRBD2 (5 bases). The CDR3 has 15 amino acids. Trimming shortened V by 5 bases and J by 4 bases, and 15 bases separated the two germline ends. Germline assignment: CDR1 PRHDT and CDR2 FYEKMQ (reference sequence).

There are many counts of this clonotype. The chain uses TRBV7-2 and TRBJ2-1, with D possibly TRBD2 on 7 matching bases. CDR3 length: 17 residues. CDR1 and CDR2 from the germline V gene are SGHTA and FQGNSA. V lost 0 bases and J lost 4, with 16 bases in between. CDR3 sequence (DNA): TGTGCCAGCAGCTTAGCACGGGGGGCAGATACATACAATGAGCAGTTCTTC. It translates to CASSLARGADTYNEQFF.

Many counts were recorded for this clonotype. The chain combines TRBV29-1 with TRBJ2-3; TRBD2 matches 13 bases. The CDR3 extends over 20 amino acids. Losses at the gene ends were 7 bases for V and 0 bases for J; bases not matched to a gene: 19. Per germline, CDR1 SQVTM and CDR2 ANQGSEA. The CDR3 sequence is CSARFPGLAGLTTSTDTQYF. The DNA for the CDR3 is TGCAGCGCCCGATTTCCGGGACTAGCGGGGTTAACCACTAGCACAGATACGCAGTATTTT.

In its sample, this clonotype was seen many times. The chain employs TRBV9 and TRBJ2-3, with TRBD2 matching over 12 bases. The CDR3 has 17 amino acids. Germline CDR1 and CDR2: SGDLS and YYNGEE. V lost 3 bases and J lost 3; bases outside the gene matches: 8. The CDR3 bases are TGTGCCAGCAGCGACCCTAGCGGGAGGGAAGGGACAGATACGCAGTATTTT. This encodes CASSDPSGREGTDTQYF.

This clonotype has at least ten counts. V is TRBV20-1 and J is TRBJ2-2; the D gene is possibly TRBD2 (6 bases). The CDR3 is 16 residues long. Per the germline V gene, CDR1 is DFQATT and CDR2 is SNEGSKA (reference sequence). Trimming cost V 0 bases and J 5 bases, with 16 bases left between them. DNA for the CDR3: TGCAGTGCTAGAGACAAGGAGGGAATCGGGACCGGGGAGCTGTTTTTT. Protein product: CSARDKEGIGTGELFF.

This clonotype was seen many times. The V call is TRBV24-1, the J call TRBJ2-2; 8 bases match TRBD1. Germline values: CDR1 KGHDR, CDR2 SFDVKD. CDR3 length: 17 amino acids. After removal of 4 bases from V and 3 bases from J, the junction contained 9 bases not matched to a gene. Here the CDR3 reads CATSDRQGQGDTGELFF. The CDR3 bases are TGTGCCACCAGTGACCGGCAAGGACAGGGTGACACCGGGGAGCTGTTTTTT.

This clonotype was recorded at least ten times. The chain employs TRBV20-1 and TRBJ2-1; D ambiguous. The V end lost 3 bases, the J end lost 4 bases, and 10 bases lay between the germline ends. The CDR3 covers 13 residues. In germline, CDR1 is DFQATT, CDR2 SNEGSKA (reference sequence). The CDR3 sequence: CSASSGPYNEQFF. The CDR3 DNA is TGCAGTGCTAGCTCCGGGCCGTACAATGAGCAGTTCTTC.

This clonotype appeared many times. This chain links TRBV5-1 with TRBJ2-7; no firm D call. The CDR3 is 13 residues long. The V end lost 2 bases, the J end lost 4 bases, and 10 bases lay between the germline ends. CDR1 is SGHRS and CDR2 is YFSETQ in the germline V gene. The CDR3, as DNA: TGCGCCAGCAGCTTCTCGGCAATTTACGAGCAGTACTTC. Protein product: CASSFSAIYEQYF.

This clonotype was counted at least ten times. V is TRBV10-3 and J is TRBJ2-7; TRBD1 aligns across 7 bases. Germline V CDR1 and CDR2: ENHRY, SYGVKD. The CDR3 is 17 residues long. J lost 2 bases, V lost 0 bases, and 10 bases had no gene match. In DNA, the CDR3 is TGTGCCATCAGTGAGTCTCTCACGGGACAGAGGGCCTACGAGCAGTACTTC. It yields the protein CAISESLTGQRAYEQYF.

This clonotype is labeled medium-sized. CDR3 residues: CSANQGGYNYNEQFF. CDR3 nucleotides: TGCAGTGCAAACCAGGGAGGTTACAACTACAATGAGCAGTTCTTC. The chain carries TRBV20-1 and TRBJ2-1; a weak D match, TRBD2 (6 bases). The CDR3 runs to 15 residues. In germline, CDR1 is DFQATT, CDR2 SNEGSKA (reference sequence). Trimming left V 6 bases short and J 3 bases short, with 18 bases between.